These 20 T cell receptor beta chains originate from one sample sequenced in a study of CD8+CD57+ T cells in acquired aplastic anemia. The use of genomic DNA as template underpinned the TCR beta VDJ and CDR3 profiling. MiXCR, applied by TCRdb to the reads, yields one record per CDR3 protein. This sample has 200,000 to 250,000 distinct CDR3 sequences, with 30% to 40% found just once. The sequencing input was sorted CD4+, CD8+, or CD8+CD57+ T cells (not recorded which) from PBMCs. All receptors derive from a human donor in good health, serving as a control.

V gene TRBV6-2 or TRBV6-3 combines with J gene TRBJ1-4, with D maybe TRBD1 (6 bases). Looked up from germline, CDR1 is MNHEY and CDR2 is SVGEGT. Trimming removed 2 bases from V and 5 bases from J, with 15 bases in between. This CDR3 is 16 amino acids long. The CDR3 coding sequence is TGTGCCAGCAGTTACCGCTACAGGGTTAAAAATGAAAAACTGTTTTTT. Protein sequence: CASSYRYRVKNEKLFF.

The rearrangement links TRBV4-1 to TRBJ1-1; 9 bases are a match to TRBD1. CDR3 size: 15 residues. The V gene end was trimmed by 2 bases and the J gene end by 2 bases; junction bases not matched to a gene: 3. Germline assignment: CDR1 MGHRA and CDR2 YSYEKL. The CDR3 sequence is CASSQPTGGNTEAFF. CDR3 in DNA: TGCGCCAGCAGCCAACCAACAGGGGGCAACACTGAAGCTTTCTTT.

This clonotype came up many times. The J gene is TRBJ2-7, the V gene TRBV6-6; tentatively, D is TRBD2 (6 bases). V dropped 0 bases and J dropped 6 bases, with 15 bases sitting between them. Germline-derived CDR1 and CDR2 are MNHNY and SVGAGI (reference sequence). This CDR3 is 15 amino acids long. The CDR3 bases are TGTGCCAGCAGTTACTCGGGACTCAGCCTAGCCGAGCAGTACTTC. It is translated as CASSYSGLSLAEQYF.

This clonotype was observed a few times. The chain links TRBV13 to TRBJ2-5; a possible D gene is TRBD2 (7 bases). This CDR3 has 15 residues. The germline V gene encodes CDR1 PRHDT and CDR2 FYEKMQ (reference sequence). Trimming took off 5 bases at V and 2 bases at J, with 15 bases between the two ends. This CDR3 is CASSPPGGPQETQYF. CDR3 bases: TGTGCCAGCAGCCCGCCGGGGGGCCCTCAAGAGACCCAGTACTTC.

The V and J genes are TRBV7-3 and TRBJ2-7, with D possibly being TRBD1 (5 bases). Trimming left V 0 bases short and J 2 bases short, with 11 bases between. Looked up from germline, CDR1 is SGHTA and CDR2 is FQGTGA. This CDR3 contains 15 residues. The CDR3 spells CASSLTSGMPYEQYF. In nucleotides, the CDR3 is TGTGCCAGCAGCTTAACGTCAGGGATGCCCTACGAGCAGTACTTC.

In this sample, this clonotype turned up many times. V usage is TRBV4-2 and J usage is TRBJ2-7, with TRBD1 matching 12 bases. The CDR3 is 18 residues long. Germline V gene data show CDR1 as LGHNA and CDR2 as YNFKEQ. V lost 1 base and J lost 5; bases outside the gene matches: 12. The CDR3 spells CASSQALGWGTGGNEQYF. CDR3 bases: TGTGCCAGCAGCCAAGCCCTAGGGTGGGGGACAGGGGGCAACGAGCAGTACTTC.

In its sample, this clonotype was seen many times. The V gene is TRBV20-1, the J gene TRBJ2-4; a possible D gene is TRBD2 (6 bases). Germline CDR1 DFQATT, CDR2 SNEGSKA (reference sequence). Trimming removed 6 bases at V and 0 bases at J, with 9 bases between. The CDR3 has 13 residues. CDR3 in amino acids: CSARGLAKNIQYF. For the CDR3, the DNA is TGCAGTGCCCGGGGACTAGCCAAAAACATTCAGTACTTC.

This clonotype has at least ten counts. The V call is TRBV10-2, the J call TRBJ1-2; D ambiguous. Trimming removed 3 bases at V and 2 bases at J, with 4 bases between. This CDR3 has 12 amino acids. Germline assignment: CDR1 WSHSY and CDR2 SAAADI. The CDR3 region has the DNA TGCGCCAGCAGTGAAGCCAACTATGGCTACACCTTC. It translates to CASSEANYGYTF.

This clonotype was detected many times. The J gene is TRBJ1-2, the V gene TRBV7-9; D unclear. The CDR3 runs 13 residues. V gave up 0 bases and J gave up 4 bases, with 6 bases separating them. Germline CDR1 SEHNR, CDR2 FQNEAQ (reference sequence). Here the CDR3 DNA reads TGTGCCAGCAGCTTAGCAGGGAGCTATGGCTACACCTTC. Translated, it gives CASSLAGSYGYTF. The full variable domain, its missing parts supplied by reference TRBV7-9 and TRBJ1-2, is DTGVSQNPRHKITKRGQNVTFRCDPISEHNRLYWYRQTLGQGPEFLTYFQNEAQLEKSRLLSDRFSAERPKGSFSTLEIQRTEQGDSAMYLCASSLAGSYGYTFGSGTRLTVV.

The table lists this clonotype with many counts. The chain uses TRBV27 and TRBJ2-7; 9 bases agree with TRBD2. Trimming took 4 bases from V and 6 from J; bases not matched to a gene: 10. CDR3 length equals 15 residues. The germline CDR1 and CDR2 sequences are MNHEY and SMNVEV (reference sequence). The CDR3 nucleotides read TGTGCCAGCAGTTCTGGCGGGAGGGCCTCCGGCGAGCAGTACTTC. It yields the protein CASSSGGRASGEQYF.

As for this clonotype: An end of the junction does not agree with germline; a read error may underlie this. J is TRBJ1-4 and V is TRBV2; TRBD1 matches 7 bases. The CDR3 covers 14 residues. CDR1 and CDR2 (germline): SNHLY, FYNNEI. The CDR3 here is CASSVGTVNEELFF. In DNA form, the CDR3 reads TGTGCCAGCAGTGTCGGGACAGTTAATGAAGAACTGTTTTTT.

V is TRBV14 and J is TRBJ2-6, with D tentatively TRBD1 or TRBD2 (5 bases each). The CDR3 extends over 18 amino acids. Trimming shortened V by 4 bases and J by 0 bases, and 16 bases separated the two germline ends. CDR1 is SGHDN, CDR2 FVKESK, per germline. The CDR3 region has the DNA TGTGCCAGCAGCCTCCGGGACGGGCTGTGCTCTGGGGCCAACGTCCTGACTTTC. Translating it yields CASSLRDGLCSGANVLTF.

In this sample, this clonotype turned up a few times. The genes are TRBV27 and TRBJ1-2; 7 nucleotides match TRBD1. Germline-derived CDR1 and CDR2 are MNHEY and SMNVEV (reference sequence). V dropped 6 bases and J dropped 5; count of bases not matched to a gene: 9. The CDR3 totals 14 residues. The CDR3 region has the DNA TGTGCCAGCAGGCGCCTGGGACAGAAGTATGGCTACACCTTC. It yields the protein CASRRLGQKYGYTF.

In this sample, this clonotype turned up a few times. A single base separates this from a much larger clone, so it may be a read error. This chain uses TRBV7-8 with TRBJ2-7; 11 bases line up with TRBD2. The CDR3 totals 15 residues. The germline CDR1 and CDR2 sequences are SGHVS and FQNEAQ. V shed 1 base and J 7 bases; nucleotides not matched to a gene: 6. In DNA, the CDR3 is TGTGCCAGCAGCTTAGGACTAGCGGGATGGAATGAGCAGTACTTC. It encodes CASSLGLAGWNEQYF.

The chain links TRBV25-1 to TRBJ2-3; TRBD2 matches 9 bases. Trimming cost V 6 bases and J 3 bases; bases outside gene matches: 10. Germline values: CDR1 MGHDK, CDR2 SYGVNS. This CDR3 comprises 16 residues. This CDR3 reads CASRADSGRGTDTQYF. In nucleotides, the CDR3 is TGTGCCAGCAGGGCCGATAGCGGGAGAGGGACAGATACGCAGTATTTT. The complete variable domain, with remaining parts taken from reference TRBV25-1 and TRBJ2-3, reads EADIYQTPRYLVIGTGKKITLECSQTMGHDKMYWYQQDPGMELHLIHYSYGVNSTEKGDLSSESTVSRIRTEHFPLTLESARPSHTSQYLCASRADSGRGTDTQYFGPGTRLTVL.

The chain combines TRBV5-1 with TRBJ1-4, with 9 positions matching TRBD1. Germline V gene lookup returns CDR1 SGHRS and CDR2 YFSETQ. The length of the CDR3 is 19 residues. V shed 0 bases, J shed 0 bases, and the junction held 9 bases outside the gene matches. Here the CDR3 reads CASSLGDRVTPTTNEKLFF. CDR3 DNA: TGCGCCAGCAGCTTGGGGGACAGGGTAACCCCTACAACTAATGAAAAACTGTTTTTT.

In DNA form, the CDR3 reads TGCGCCAGCAGCCAGCCGACAGGAAAAAATACGCAGTATTTT. It yields the protein CASSQPTGKNTQYF. The chain employs TRBV4-1 and TRBJ2-3, with a possible D match to TRBD1 (6 bases). V dropped 3 bases and J dropped 7 bases, with 14 bases sitting between them. The CDR3 is 14 residues long. The V gene's germline CDR1 is MGHRA and CDR2 YSYEKL.

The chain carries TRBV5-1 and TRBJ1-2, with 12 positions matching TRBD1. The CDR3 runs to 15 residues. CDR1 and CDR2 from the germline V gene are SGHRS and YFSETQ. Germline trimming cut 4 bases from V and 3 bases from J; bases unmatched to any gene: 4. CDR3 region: CASSGTGGSDYGYTF. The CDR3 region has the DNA TGCGCCAGCAGCGGGACAGGGGGCTCAGACTATGGCTACACCTTC. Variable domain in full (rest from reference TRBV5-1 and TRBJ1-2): KAGVTQTPRYLIKTRGQQVTLSCSPISGHRSVSWYQQTPGQGLQFLFEYFSETQRNKGNFPGRFSGRQFSNSRSEMNVSTLELGDSALYLCASSGTGGSDYGYTFGSGTRLTVV.

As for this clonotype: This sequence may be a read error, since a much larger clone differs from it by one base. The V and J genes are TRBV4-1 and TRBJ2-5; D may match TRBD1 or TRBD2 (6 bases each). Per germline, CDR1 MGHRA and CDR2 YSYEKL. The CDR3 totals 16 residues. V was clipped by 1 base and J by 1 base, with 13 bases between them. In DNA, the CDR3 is TGCGCCAGCAGCCAAGTGAGCAGGGGAGGCCAAGAGACCCAGTACTTC. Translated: CASSQVSRGGQETQYF.

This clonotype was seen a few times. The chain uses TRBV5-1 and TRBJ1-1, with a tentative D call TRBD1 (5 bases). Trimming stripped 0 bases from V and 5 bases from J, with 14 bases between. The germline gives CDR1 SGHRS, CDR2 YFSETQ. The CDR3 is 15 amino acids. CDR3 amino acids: CASSLGGIPGTEAFF. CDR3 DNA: TGCGCCAGCAGCTTGGGGGGGATTCCGGGGACTGAAGCTTTCTTT.